The T cell receptor beta chain described here comes from a study of T cell responses to AZD1222 COVID-19 vaccine. The method was immunoSEQ multiplex PCR; TCRdb's version includes in-frame clones alone and lacks a portion of them. In the table there are some 120,000 clones, 80% to 85% of which are singletons. Comments on this clone: Its specificity is not known.

Study findings and constraints: Among spike-specific TCRs, nearly half reportedly target unmutated variant regions. Donors were mostly white British, more females; clonal diversity possibly underestimated.

The TCR sequence derives from an adult in good health. Sequenced here: peripheral blood, sampled on day 0 of AZD1222 vaccination.

In nucleotides, the CDR3 is TGTGCCATCAGTGAGGAAGTAGGACTAGGCCACAATGAGCAGTTCTTC. This encodes CAISEEVGLGHNEQFF. This chain connects TRBV10-3 to TRBJ2-1; 7 bases align to TRBD2. Trimming at V came to 2 bases and at J to 5 bases, leaving 9 bases not matched to a gene. The CDR3 length is 16 residues. Per germline, CDR1 ENHRY and CDR2 SYGVKD.